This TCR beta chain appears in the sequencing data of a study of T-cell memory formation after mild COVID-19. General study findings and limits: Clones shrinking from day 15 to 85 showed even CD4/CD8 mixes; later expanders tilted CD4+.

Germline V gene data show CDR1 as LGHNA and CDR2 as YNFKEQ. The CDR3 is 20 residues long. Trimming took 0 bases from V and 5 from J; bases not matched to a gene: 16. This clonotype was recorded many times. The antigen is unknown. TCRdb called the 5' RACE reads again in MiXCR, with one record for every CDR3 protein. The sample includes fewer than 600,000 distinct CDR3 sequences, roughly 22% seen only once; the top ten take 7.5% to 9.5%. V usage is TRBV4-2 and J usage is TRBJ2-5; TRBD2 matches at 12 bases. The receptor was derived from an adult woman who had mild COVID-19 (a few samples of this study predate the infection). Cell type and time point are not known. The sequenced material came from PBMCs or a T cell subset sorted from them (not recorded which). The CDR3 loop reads CASSQDFSSGRAIESETQYF. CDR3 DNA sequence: TGTGCCAGCAGCCAAGATTTCTCTAGCGGGAGGGCCATTGAGTCGGAGACCCAGTACTTC.